These 22 T cell receptor beta chains share one sample of origin, sequenced in a study of blood T cells in healthy people across ages. The authors ran a second PCR of 7 to 11 cycles using a sample-barcoded 5' primer and a J-beta primer mix. TCRdb passed the 5' RACE reads through MiXCR, listing each CDR3 protein once. The sample comprises about 1.5 million distinct CDR3 sequences, around two fifths of which are singletons, and 7.9% rests with the top ten. The sample consisted of blood. The receptors were sampled from a woman aged 18-30 years in good health.

The chain carries TRBV6-6 and TRBJ1-1; 11 bases map to TRBD1. This CDR3 spans 16 amino acids. V shed 5 bases and J 1 base; nucleotides not matched to a gene: 6. Germline CDR1 and CDR2: MNHNY and SVGAGI (reference sequence). CDR3 coding DNA: TGTGCCAGCAGTGGAGGACAGGGGGCGAGGAACACTGAAGCTTTCTTT. Its protein is CASSGGQGARNTEAFF.

The rearrangement links TRBV5-1 to TRBJ2-1; tentatively, D is TRBD1 or TRBD2 (6 bases each). This CDR3 comprises 15 residues. The V end was cut by 3 bases, the J end by 6 bases, with 16 bases between. Germline V gene data show CDR1 as SGHRS and CDR2 as YFSETQ. CDR3 nucleotide sequence: TGCGCCAGCAGCTCTCAATATGGGGGGCTCAATGAGCAGTTCTTC. Protein sequence: CASSSQYGGLNEQFF.

The chain couples TRBV28 to TRBJ1-4; 10 bases fit TRBD1. The CDR3 sequence is 14 residues long. Germline V gene sequence: CDR1 MDHEN, CDR2 SYDVKM. V gave up 5 bases and J gave up 7 bases; unmatched junction bases: 4. The CDR3 is CASSRRDRGEKLFF. The CDR3 coding sequence is TGTGCCAGCAGTCGGCGGGACAGGGGTGAAAAACTGTTTTTT. Full variable domain (remainder filled in from reference TRBV28 and TRBJ1-4): DVKVTQSSRYLVKRTGEKVFLECVQDMDHENMFWYRQDPGLGLRLIYFSYDVKMKEKGDIPEGYSVSREKKERFSLILESASTNQTSMYLCASSRRDRGEKLFFGSGTQLSVL.

V and J are TRBV20-1 and TRBJ2-7; 11 positions match TRBD2. CDR1 and CDR2 (germline): DFQATT, SNEGSKA (reference sequence). Trimming removed 6 bases from V and 0 bases from J; junction bases left unmatched: 10. This CDR3 has 16 residues. The CDR3 nucleotides read TGCAGTGCGGCAGACCTAGCGGGAGGTACCTCCTACGAGCAGTACTTC. Translating gives CSAADLAGGTSYEQYF.

This clonotype has only a few counts. The chain recombines TRBV7-2 with TRBJ1-4, with D tentatively TRBD1 (6 bases). The CDR3 runs 15 residues. V dropped 5 bases and J dropped 4 bases, with 14 bases sitting between them. Germline values: CDR1 SGHTA, CDR2 FQGNSA. This CDR3 reads CASSDRRTFNEKLFF. The CDR3, as DNA: TGTGCCAGCAGCGACAGGAGAACTTTTAATGAAAAACTGTTTTTT.

The V call is TRBV29-1, the J call TRBJ2-5, with a possible D match to TRBD1 (6 bases). The J call may be incorrect, as the DNA end agrees better with TRBJ2-7. Germline CDR1 reads SQVTM; CDR2 reads ANQGSEA. This CDR3 region has 13 residues. CDR3 in amino acids: CSVEDVTGNEQYF. The CDR3 DNA reads as TGCAGCGTTGAAGACGTCACAGGGAACGAGCAGTACTTC.

V usage is TRBV3-1 and J usage is TRBJ1-5, with unresolved D. Germline lookup yields CDR1 LGHDT and CDR2 YNNKEL (reference sequence). This CDR3 spans 13 amino acids. The V end lost 4 bases, the J end lost 9 bases, and 13 bases lay between the germline ends. The CDR3 nucleotides read TGTGCCAGCAGCCCTCTCGGTTTGGGGCCCCAGCATTTT. Its translation is CASSPLGLGPQHF.

This chain connects TRBV12-3 or TRBV12-4 to TRBJ2-5; D is ambiguous. Trimming removed 6 bases at V and 5 bases at J, with 16 bases between. The CDR3 loop spans 14 amino acids. CDR3 coding DNA: TGTGCCAGCAGCCCAGACCCCAACGACGAGACCCAGTACTTC. Protein sequence: CASSPDPNDETQYF.

This rearrangement joins TRBV3-1 to TRBJ2-3; D gene unclear. Germline CDR1 and CDR2: LGHDT and YNNKEL (reference sequence). This CDR3 spans 12 amino acids. The germline V and J ends were trimmed by 2 bases and 11 bases, with 11 bases remaining between them. The CDR3, as DNA: TGTGCCAGCAGCCAACCCGGATTTTGGCAGTATTTT. It is translated as CASSQPGFWQYF.

This clonotype was counted only a few times. This chain connects TRBV3-1 to TRBJ2-1; 9 bases are a match to TRBD2. CDR3 length equals 15 residues. Germline V gene lookup returns CDR1 LGHDT and CDR2 YNNKEL (reference sequence). J lost 10 bases, V lost 2 bases, and 9 bases had no gene match. CDR3 region: CASSQRPGTSQEQFF. CDR3 nucleotide sequence: TGTGCCAGCAGCCAACGTCCCGGGACTAGCCAGGAGCAGTTCTTC.

On this clonotype itself: The junction differs from germline at one of its ends, possibly a read error. This chain links TRBV3-1 with TRBJ2-1; TRBD1 matches 7 bases. The germline gives CDR1 LGHDT, CDR2 YNNKEL (reference sequence). The CDR3 extends over 15 amino acids. CDR3 loop: CASSHHGTANNGQFF. The CDR3 DNA reads as TGTGCCAGCAGCCATCACGGGACAGCTAACAATGGGCAGTTCTTC.

Only a few counts were recorded for this clonotype. The chain links TRBV2 to TRBJ1-5; 10 bases agree with TRBD1. Trimming took 8 bases from V and 2 from J; bases not matched to a gene: 9. The CDR3 is made up of 16 amino acids. CDR1 is SNHLY and CDR2 is FYNNEI in the germline V gene. Here the CDR3 DNA reads TGTGCCAGCGGGGGACAGGGGACGAACGGCAATCAGCCCCAGCATTTT. Translating gives CASGGQGTNGNQPQHF.

The CDR3 region has the DNA TGTGCCAGCAGTTCCTACTCGGGACAGGGGGCGACTAACTATGGCTACACCTTC. Amino acids: CASSSYSGQGATNYGYTF. This chain connects TRBV25-1 to TRBJ1-2; 12 nucleotides line up with TRBD1. This CDR3 is built from 18 residues. Trimming took 5 bases from V and 0 from J; bases not matched to a gene: 10. The germline gives CDR1 MGHDK, CDR2 SYGVNS.

This rearrangement joins TRBV7-8 to TRBJ1-2, with TRBD1 as a possible D gene (6 bases). The CDR3 loop spans 15 amino acids. The germline CDR1 and CDR2 sequences are SGHVS and FQNEAQ. Trimming cost V 5 bases and J 0 bases, with 13 bases left between them. The CDR3 sequence is CASSPWTAANYGYTF. DNA of the CDR3: TGTGCCAGCAGCCCCTGGACAGCAGCTAACTATGGCTACACCTTC.

The chain recombines TRBV6-2 or TRBV6-3 with TRBJ2-5; a weak D match, TRBD2 (6 bases). The CDR3 contains 13 residues. The V and J ends lost 8 bases and 1 base respectively, with 11 bases between them. Germline-derived CDR1 and CDR2 are MNHEY and SVGEGT. This chain's CDR3 is CASDTGLQETQYF. CDR3 coding DNA: TGTGCCAGCGATACGGGACTCCAAGAGACCCAGTACTTC.

The chain combines TRBV2 with TRBJ2-7, with a weak D call TRBD2 (6 bases). This CDR3 contains 16 residues. CDR1 is SNHLY, CDR2 FYNNEI, per germline. The V end was cut by 6 bases, the J end by 7 bases, with 25 bases between. The CDR3 nucleotides read TGTGCCAGCAGGGAGGACTACCCTAGCACGGGTCGGGAGCAGTACTTC. It specifies CASREDYPSTGREQYF.

The chain couples TRBV25-1 to TRBJ2-3; D could derive from TRBD1 or TRBD2 (5 bases each). The length of the CDR3 is 14 residues. Germline CDR1 MGHDK, CDR2 SYGVNS. Between the trimmed V and J ends, which lost 3 bases and 6 bases, there was a span of 13 bases. Here the CDR3 DNA reads TGTGCCAGCAGTGACCAAGGGGACGCGGATACGCAGTATTTT. Its protein product is CASSDQGDADTQYF.

The chain links TRBV12-3 or TRBV12-4 to TRBJ1-2, with a possible D match to TRBD1 (5 bases). CDR3 length equals 14 residues. Trimming left V 6 bases short and J 3 bases short, with 14 bases between. The CDR3 here is CASSPTGPHYGYTF. CDR3 nucleotide sequence: TGTGCCAGCAGCCCAACGGGACCGCACTATGGCTACACCTTC.

The chain has TRBV3-1 and TRBJ2-3; D could derive from TRBD1 or TRBD2 (5 bases each). The CDR3 runs to 16 residues. Germline CDR1 is LGHDT and CDR2 is YNNKEL (reference sequence). With 2 bases removed from V and 1 base from J, the gap between germline ends came to 13 bases. The CDR3 region is CASSQLGLGGTDTQYF. CDR3 DNA: TGTGCCAGCAGCCAATTGGGGCTCGGGGGCACAGATACGCAGTATTTT.

This clonotype was counted between two and nine times. CDR3 sequence (DNA): TGTGCCAGCAGCGAAGAAGGACTATCAAATGAGCAGTTCTTC. Translation gives CASSEEGLSNEQFF. V usage is TRBV11-1 and J usage is TRBJ2-1; weak D call: TRBD2 (6 bases). Germline V gives CDR1 SGHAT, CDR2 FQDESV (reference sequence). The CDR3 totals 14 residues. Between the trimmed V and J ends, which lost 5 bases and 7 bases, there was a span of 15 bases.

This clonotype came up a few times. The rearrangement joins TRBV5-6 to TRBJ1-4, with TRBD1 matching 9 bases. This CDR3 contains 15 residues. Unmatched junction bases numbered 8, after V lost 4 bases and J lost 7 bases. CDR1 is SGHDT, CDR2 YYEEEE, per germline. CDR3 residues: CASSTPGQGPEKLFF. CDR3 in DNA: TGTGCCAGCAGCACACCGGGACAGGGACCTGAAAAACTGTTTTTT.

The rearrangement uses TRBV27 and TRBJ2-4; 9 nucleotides align to TRBD2. The closer fit of TRBJ2-7 to the DNA end suggests the J call may be wrong. The CDR3 covers 14 residues. Per the germline V gene, CDR1 is MNHEY and CDR2 is SMNVEV (reference sequence). The CDR3 DNA reads TGTGCCAGCAGTTTATCGTTAGCGGGAGACGAGCAGTACTTC. Protein: CASSLSLAGDEQYF.